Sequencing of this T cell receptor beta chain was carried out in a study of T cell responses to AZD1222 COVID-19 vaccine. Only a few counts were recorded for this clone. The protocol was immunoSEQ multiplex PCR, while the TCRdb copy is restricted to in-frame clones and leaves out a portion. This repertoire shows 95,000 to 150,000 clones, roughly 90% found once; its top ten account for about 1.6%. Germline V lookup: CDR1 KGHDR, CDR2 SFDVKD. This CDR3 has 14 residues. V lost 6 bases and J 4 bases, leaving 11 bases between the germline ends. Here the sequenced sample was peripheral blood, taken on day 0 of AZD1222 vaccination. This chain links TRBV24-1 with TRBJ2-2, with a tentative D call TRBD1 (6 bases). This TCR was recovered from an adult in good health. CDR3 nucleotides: TGTGCCACCAGTCAGGGGCTCTCCACCGGGGAGCTGTTTTTT. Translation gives CATSQGLSTGELFF.